Following are 26 T cell receptor beta chains from one sample sequenced in a study of T cells in Graves' hyperthyroidism and ophthalmopathy. Using RNA transcripts as the source, TCR beta CDR3 regions were amplified. When the TCR CDR3 underwent first-round RT-PCR, the HTBI primer set was used. TCRdb processed the multiplex PCR reads anew with MiXCR; each CDR3 protein has one entry. The sample has about 530,000 distinct CDR3 sequences, approximately 17% seen once. The sample consisted of blood. The receptors originated from a woman under 30 with Graves' ophthalmopathy.

This clonotype was counted at least ten times. The J gene is TRBJ1-1, the V gene TRBV30; the D is unclear. Trimming removed 4 bases at V and 1 base at J, with 16 bases between. The length of the CDR3 is 15 residues. Per germline, CDR1 GTSNPN and CDR2 SVGIG (reference sequence). The DNA of the CDR3 is TGTGCCTGGAAAGGGCCCGATTGGAGGAACACTGAAGCTTTCTTT. This sequence encodes CAWKGPDWRNTEAFF.

Concerning this clonotype: A read error may be the cause here, since a much bigger clone is one base away. The chain combines TRBV20-1 with TRBJ2-3; D possibly corresponds to TRBD1 (5 bases). CDR1 and CDR2 (germline): DFQATT, SNEGSKA (reference sequence). CDR3 size: 13 residues. The CDR3 coding sequence is TGCAGTGCTGTGACGCCAGGGAAAGATACGCGGTATTTT. It translates to CSAVTPGKDTRYF.

The rearrangement uses TRBV6-1 and TRBJ2-7, with 10 bases identical to TRBD2. CDR3 length: 15 residues. The germline CDR1 and CDR2 sequences are MNHNS and SASEGT. With V trimmed by 3 bases and J by 3 bases, 5 bases remained unmatched. The CDR3 is CASSEEAGGIYEQYF. The CDR3 DNA is TGTGCCAGCAGTGAGGAAGCGGGAGGGATCTACGAGCAGTACTTC.

This clonotype came up many times. This rearrangement joins TRBV7-2 to TRBJ1-2; the D gene is possibly TRBD1 (6 bases). Germline V gives CDR1 SGHTA, CDR2 FQGNSA. This CDR3 has 14 amino acids. V gave up 4 bases and J gave up 4 bases, with 13 bases separating them. The CDR3 sequence: CASSSNRDIYGYTF. The DNA for the CDR3 is TGTGCCAGCAGCTCAAACAGGGACATCTATGGCTACACCTTC.

This clonotype was seen repeatedly, ten times or more. This chain links TRBV20-1 with TRBJ2-7, with 7 bases lining up with TRBD1. Germline assignment: CDR1 DFQATT and CDR2 SNEGSKA (reference sequence). CDR3 size: 13 residues. J was trimmed by 5 bases and V by 6 bases; bases with no gene match: 10. Here the CDR3 DNA reads TGCAGTGCGGAAAGACAGGGATTCCACGAGCAGTACTTC. It specifies CSAERQGFHEQYF.

This clonotype has more than one count but fewer than ten. The chain joins TRBV12-3 or TRBV12-4 to TRBJ1-1; TRBD1 agrees at 7 bases. This CDR3 contains 13 residues. Trimming cost V 5 bases and J 7 bases; bases outside gene matches: 7. Here the CDR3 DNA reads TGTGCCAGCAGTGCCGGGACAGCCCATGAAGCTTTCTTT. This codes for CASSAGTAHEAFF.

This clonotype turned up a few times. The chain combines TRBV7-9 with TRBJ2-1; a possible D gene is TRBD2 (5 bases). Per the germline V gene, CDR1 is SEHNR and CDR2 is FQNEAQ (reference sequence). The CDR3 has 15 residues. V gave up 2 bases and J gave up 6 bases, with 14 bases separating them. For the CDR3, the DNA is TGTGCCAGCAGCTTACGGGGAGCCTTATCCAATGAGCAGTTCTTC. It is translated as CASSLRGALSNEQFF.

The table lists this clonotype with many counts. The chain recombines TRBV20-1 with TRBJ2-3; 7 nucleotides agree with TRBD2. V lost 6 bases to trimming and J lost 1 base; unmatched junction nucleotides: 7. Germline CDR1 reads DFQATT; CDR2 reads SNEGSKA (reference sequence). CDR3 length: 14 residues. As DNA, the CDR3 is TGCAGTGCAACGGAGACTAGCCGCACAGATACGCAGTATTTT. As protein: CSATETSRTDTQYF.

The chain has TRBV5-1 and TRBJ2-7; unclear D gene. The CDR3 is 14 amino acids. Looked up from germline, CDR1 is SGHRS and CDR2 is YFSETQ. With 4 bases removed from V and 3 bases from J, the gap between germline ends came to 14 bases. CDR3 loop: CASSPERYFYEQYF. CDR3 DNA sequence: TGCGCCAGCAGCCCGGAACGGTACTTCTACGAGCAGTACTTC.

This clonotype was counted between two and nine times. The genes are TRBV19 and TRBJ2-1, with TRBD2 identical over 7 bases. CDR1 is LNHDA and CDR2 is SQIVND in the germline V gene (reference sequence). V was clipped by 6 bases and J by 10 bases; unmatched bases: 9. The CDR3 is made up of 13 amino acids. The CDR3 sequence is CASRVAGVVEQFF. DNA for the CDR3: TGTGCCAGTAGGGTCGCGGGAGTTGTGGAGCAGTTCTTC. The complete variable domain, with remaining parts taken from reference TRBV19 and TRBJ2-1, reads DGGITQSPKYLFRKEGQNVTLSCEQNLNHDAMYWYRQDPGQGLRLIYYSQIVNDFQKGDIAEGYSVSREKKESFPLTVTSAQKNPTAFYLCASRVAGVVEQFFGPGTRLTVL.

The CDR3, as DNA: TGTGCCAGCAGCCTGGGGGCTAGCGGAAACGGCTACACCTTC. Amino acids: CASSLGASGNGYTF. This sequence joins TRBV14 and TRBJ1-2; tentative D call: TRBD1 (6 bases). This CDR3 region has 14 residues. V lost 4 bases, J lost 8 bases, and 17 bases lay in between. CDR1 is SGHDN, CDR2 FVKESK, per germline.

The CDR3 nucleotides are TGTGCCAGCAGCTTATTCACGTCGGGTAACACCGGGGAGCTGTTTTTT. It yields the protein CASSLFTSGNTGELFF. The chain combines TRBV7-2 with TRBJ2-2, with D unclear. Trimming pared 2 bases from V and 2 bases from J, leaving 12 bases between. CDR1 and CDR2 (germline): SGHTA, FQGNSA. This CDR3 has 16 amino acids.

About this clonotype: Sequence at one end of the junction differs from germline and may be a read error. The J gene is TRBJ1-1, the V gene TRBV24-1; D is undetermined. In germline, CDR1 is KGHDR, CDR2 SFDVKD. This CDR3 is built from 14 residues. The DNA of the CDR3 is TGTGCCGCCAGAGACGGCCACTCGGGTGCTGAAGCTTTCTTT. Protein product: CAARDGHSGAEAFF.

The V call is TRBV12-3 or TRBV12-4, the J call TRBJ2-1; 8 bases line up with TRBD2. CDR3 size: 14 residues. The junction had 3 bases not matched to a gene; V was cut back by 0 bases and J by 8 bases. CDR3 sequence: CASSLASGKDEQFF. Here the CDR3 DNA reads TGTGCCAGCAGTTTAGCTAGCGGGAAAGATGAGCAGTTCTTC.

This clonotype was seen a handful of times. The chain joins TRBV27 to TRBJ2-5; a possible D gene is TRBD1 (6 bases). V was shortened by 2 bases and J by 7 bases, with 11 bases between the two germline ends. Germline-derived CDR1 and CDR2 are MNHEY and SMNVEV (reference sequence). CDR3 size: 13 residues. The CDR3 loop is CASSLRLGGTQYF. Written as DNA, the CDR3 is TGTGCCAGCAGTTTAAGGCTAGGGGGGACCCAGTACTTC.

The chain uses TRBV3-1 and TRBJ1-3, with D tentatively TRBD1 (6 bases). Germline CDR1 reads LGHDT; CDR2 reads YNNKEL (reference sequence). The CDR3 extends over 17 amino acids. Trimming stripped 1 base from V and 4 bases from J, with 17 bases between. The CDR3 protein is CASSQAGAPVSGNTIYF. The CDR3 coding sequence is TGTGCCAGCAGCCAAGCGGGGGCGCCGGTATCAGGAAACACCATATATTTT.

This clonotype was seen at least ten times. The chain employs TRBV28 and TRBJ2-4; perhaps TRBD1 as D (6 bases). CDR3 length: 15 amino acids. Germline V CDR1 and CDR2: MDHEN, SYDVKM. V was cut by 5 bases and J by 0 bases, with 11 bases left in between. The CDR3 loop is CASSPDRLAKNIQYF. CDR3 nucleotides: TGTGCCAGCAGTCCGGACAGACTAGCCAAAAACATTCAGTACTTC.

The rearrangement links TRBV9 to TRBJ2-3; TRBD2 agrees at 10 bases. The J segment lost 2 bases and the V segment lost 0 bases, leaving 9 bases of the junction unmatched. Germline V gives CDR1 SGDLS, CDR2 YYNGEE. The CDR3 spans 18 residues. The CDR3 nucleotides are TGTGCCAGCAGCGTAGAGGCTAGCGGGAGTACATCCACAGATACGCAGTATTTT. Protein product: CASSVEASGSTSTDTQYF.

In its sample, this clonotype was seen many times. The CDR3 DNA sequence: TGTGCCAGCAGTTTAACCCCAATGGAAGCTTTCTTT. This codes for CASSLTPMEAFF. The chain carries TRBV28 and TRBJ1-1; no firm D call. The CDR3 runs 12 residues. CDR1 is MDHEN and CDR2 is SYDVKM in the germline V gene. Trimming removed 2 bases from V and 8 bases from J, with 9 bases in between.

The J gene is TRBJ1-3, the V gene TRBV28; D remains ambiguous. The CDR3 spans 15 residues. The V gene's germline CDR1 is MDHEN and CDR2 SYDVKM. V was clipped by 6 bases and J by 0 bases, with 12 bases between them. The CDR3 region has the DNA TGTGCCAGCAGGCCCGGTCATATCTCTGGAAACACCATATATTTT. Translation gives CASRPGHISGNTIYF.

The chain links TRBV20-1 to TRBJ2-2; a possible D gene is TRBD2 (6 bases). With 1 base removed from V and 1 base from J, the gap between germline ends came to 19 bases. CDR3 length equals 18 residues. CDR1 is DFQATT and CDR2 is SNEGSKA in the germline V gene (reference sequence). CDR3 DNA sequence: TGCAGTGCTAGAGCCCCCTTGGCGGGGAGCGGGAACACCGGGGAGCTGTTTTTT. Encoded protein: CSARAPLAGSGNTGELFF.

Comments on this clonotype: Given a much more abundant clone one base away, this may be a read error. The chain couples TRBV20-1 to TRBJ1-1; TRBD1 might be the D (6 bases). V lost 1 base, J lost 4 bases, and 10 bases lay in between. Germline V gene sequence: CDR1 DFQATT, CDR2 SNEGSKA (reference sequence). The CDR3 contains 13 residues. Written as DNA, the CDR3 is TGCAGTGCTAGAGGGGGGGGGCCCACTGAAGCTTTCTTT. Protein product: CSARGGGPTEAFF.

The table lists this clonotype with many counts. The chain uses TRBV4-3 and TRBJ2-7; 10 bases map to TRBD2. With V trimmed by 1 base and J by 6 bases, 6 bases remained unmatched. The CDR3 has 15 residues. Germline V gene sequence: CDR1 LGHNA, CDR2 YSLEER. CDR3 loop: CASSQALAGVIEQYF. Written as DNA, the CDR3 is TGCGCCAGCAGCCAAGCTCTAGCGGGAGTCATCGAGCAGTACTTC.

The chain links TRBV30 to TRBJ1-4; 7 positions agree with TRBD1. Germline V gene data show CDR1 as GTSNPN and CDR2 as SVGIG (reference sequence). This CDR3 has 15 residues. V was clipped by 4 bases and J by 6 bases; unmatched bases: 11. The CDR3 sequence: CAWTNKGAGDEKLFF. For the CDR3, the DNA is TGTGCCTGGACTAACAAGGGGGCTGGGGATGAAAAACTGTTTTTT.

This clonotype showed up just a few times. V usage is TRBV5-4 and J usage is TRBJ2-2, with 9 bases matching TRBD1. The CDR3 extends over 15 amino acids. V was pared by 8 bases and J by 4 bases, with 9 bases of the junction left unmatched. CDR1 is SGHNT, CDR2 YYREEE, per germline (reference sequence). CDR3 DNA: TGTGCCAGAAATTACAGGGGGCATGGCACCGGGGAGCTGTTTTTT. It is translated as CARNYRGHGTGELFF.

On this clonotype itself: A read error may produce the germline difference seen at one junction end. The J gene is TRBJ2-2, the V gene TRBV24-1; a possible D gene is TRBD2 (5 bases). CDR1 is KGHDR, CDR2 SFDVKD, per germline. This CDR3 spans 16 amino acids. As DNA, the CDR3 is TGTGCCGCCAGTGATTTCCCCCTAGCTGGTCCCGGGGAGCTGTTTTTT. This gives the protein CAASDFPLAGPGELFF.